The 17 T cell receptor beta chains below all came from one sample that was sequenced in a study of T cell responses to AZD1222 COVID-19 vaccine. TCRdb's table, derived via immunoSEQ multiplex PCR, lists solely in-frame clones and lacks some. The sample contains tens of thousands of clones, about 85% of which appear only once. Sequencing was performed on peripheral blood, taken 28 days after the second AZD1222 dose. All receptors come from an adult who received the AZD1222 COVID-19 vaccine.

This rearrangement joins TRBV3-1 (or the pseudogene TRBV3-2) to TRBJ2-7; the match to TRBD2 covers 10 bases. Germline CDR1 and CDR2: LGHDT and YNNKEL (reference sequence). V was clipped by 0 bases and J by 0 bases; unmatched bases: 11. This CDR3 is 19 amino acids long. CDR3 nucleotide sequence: TGTGCCAGCAGCCAAGATCCAGCGGGAGGGGGGCCTAGCTCCTACGAGCAGTACTTC. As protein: CASSQDPAGGGPSSYEQYF.

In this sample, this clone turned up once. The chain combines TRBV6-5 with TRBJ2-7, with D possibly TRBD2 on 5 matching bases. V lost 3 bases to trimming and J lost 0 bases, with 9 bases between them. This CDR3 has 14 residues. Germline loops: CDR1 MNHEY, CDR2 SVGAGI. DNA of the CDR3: TGTGCCAGCAGTTATCTGGAGGACTCCTACGAGCAGTACTTC. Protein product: CASSYLEDSYEQYF.

CDR3 in amino acids: CASSFYGGTTYEQYF. The CDR3 DNA sequence: TGTGCCAGCAGTTTCTATGGCGGGACCACCTACGAGCAGTACTTC. The V and J genes are TRBV27 and TRBJ2-7; D is possibly TRBD2 (6 bases). This CDR3 contains 15 residues. Looked up from germline, CDR1 is MNHEY and CDR2 is SMNVEV (reference sequence). Deletions cut 3 bases from V and 2 bases from J, with 14 bases between.

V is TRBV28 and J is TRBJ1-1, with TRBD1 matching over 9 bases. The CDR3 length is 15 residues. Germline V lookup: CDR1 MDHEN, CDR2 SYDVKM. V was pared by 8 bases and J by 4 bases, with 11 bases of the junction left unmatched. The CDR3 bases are TGTGCCAGCTATCCCCCGGGACAGGGTTCCACTGAAGCTTTCTTT. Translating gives CASYPPGQGSTEAFF.

The CDR3 DNA sequence: TGCGCCAGCAGTCGCGGCACTCGGACTTACGAGCAGTACTTC. It yields the protein CASSRGTRTYEQYF. The chain couples TRBV10-2 to TRBJ2-7; D may be TRBD2 (5 bases). CDR1 WSHSY and CDR2 SAAADI come from the germline V gene. The CDR3 covers 14 residues. V gave up 5 bases and J gave up 4 bases, with 15 bases separating them.

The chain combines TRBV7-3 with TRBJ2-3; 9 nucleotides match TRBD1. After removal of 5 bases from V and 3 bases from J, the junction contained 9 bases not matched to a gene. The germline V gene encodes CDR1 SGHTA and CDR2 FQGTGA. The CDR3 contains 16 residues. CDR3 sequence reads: CASSPQGAYSTDTQYF. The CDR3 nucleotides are TGTGCCAGCAGCCCACAGGGGGCTTATAGTACAGATACGCAGTATTTT.

The chain's CDR3 is CASTFRADSNYGYTF. The CDR3 region has the DNA TGTGCCAGCACCTTCCGGGCAGACAGTAACTATGGCTACACCTTC. The chain employs TRBV7-2 and TRBJ1-2; D might be TRBD1 (5 bases). Trimming pared 7 bases from V and 1 base from J, leaving 16 bases between. CDR3 length: 15 amino acids. Germline CDR1 SGHTA, CDR2 FQGNSA.

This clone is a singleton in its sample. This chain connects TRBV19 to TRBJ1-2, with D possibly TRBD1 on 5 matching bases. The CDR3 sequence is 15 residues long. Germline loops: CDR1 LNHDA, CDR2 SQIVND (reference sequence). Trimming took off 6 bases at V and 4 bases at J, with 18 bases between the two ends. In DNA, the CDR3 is TGTGCCAGTAGGAGCGACTCCGGAGGGACCTATGGCTACACCTTC. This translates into CASRSDSGGTYGYTF.

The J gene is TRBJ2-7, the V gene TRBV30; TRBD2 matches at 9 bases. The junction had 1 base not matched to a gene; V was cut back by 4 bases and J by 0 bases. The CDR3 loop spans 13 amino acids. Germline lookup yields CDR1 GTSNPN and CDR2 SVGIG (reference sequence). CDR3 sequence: CAWTSGNSYEQYF. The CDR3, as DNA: TGTGCCTGGACTAGCGGGAACTCCTACGAGCAGTACTTC.

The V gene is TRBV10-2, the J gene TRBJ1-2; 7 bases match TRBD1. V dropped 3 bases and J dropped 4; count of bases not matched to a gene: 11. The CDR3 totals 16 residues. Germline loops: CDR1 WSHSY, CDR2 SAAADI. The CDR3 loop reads CASSDPDRVTAYGYTF. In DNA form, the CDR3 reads TGCGCCAGCAGTGACCCTGACAGGGTTACGGCCTATGGCTACACCTTC.

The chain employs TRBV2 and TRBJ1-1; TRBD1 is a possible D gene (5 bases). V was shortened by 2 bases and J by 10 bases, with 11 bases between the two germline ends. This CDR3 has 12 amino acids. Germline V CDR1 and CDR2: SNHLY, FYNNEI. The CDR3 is CASSELGPRAFF. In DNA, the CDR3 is TGTGCCAGCAGTGAATTGGGACCGAGAGCTTTCTTT.

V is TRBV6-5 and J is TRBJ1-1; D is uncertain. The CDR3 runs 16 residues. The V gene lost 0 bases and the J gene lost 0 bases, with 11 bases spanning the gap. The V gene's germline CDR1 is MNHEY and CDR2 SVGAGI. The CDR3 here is CASSYSPRQVNTEAFF. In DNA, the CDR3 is TGTGCCAGCAGTTACTCGCCGCGACAAGTGAACACTGAAGCTTTCTTT.

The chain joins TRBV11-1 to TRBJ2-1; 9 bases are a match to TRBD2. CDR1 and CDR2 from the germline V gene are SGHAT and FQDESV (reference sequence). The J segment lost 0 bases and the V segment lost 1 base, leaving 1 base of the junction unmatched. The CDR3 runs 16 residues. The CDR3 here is CASSLGAGGSYNEQFF. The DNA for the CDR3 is TGTGCCAGCAGCTTAGGAGCGGGAGGCTCCTACAATGAGCAGTTCTTC.

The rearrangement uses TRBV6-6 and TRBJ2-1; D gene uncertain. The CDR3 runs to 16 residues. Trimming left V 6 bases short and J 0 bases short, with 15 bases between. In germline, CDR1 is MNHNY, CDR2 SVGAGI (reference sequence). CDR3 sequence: CASRDGQRSSYNEQFF. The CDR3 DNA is TGTGCCAGCAGAGATGGCCAGCGAAGCTCCTACAATGAGCAGTTCTTC.

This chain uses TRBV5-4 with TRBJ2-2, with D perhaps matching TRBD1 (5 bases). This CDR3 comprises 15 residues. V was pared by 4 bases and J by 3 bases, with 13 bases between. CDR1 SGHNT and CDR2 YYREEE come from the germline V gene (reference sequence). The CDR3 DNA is TGTGCCAGCAGCCAGGTGGACACTTACACCGGGGAGCTGTTTTTT. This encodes CASSQVDTYTGELFF.

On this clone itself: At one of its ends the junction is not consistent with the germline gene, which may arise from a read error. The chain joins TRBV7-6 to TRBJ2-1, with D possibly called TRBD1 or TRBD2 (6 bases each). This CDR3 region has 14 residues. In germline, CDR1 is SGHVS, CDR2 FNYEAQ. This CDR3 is CASSPRDTFNEQFF. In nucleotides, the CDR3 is TGTGCTAGCAGCCCGCGGGACACCTTCAATGAGCAGTTCTTC. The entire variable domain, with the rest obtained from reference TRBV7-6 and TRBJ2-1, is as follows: GAGVSQSPRYKVTKRGQDVALRCDPISGHVSLYWYRQALGQGPEFLTYFNYEAQQDKSGLPNDRFSAERPEGSISTLTIQRTEQRDSAMYRCASSPRDTFNEQFFGPGTRLTVL.

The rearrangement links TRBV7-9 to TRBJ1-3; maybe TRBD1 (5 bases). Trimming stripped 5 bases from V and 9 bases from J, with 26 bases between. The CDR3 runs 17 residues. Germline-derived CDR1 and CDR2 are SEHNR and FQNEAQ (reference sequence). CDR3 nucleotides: TGTGCCAGCAGCCCCACTGGCAGGGTGGACAAGGAGGGCACCATATATTTT. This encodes CASSPTGRVDKEGTIYF.